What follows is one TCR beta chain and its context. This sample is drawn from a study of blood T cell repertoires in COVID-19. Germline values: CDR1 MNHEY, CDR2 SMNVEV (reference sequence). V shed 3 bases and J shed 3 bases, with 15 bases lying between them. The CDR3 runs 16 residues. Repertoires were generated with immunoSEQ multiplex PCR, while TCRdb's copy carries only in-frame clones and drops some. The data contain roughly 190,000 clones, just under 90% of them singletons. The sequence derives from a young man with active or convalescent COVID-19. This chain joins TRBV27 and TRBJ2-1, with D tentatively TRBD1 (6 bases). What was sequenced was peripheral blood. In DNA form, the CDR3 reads TGTGCCAGCAGTTTCCAAAACAGGGTTGTCTACAATGAGCAGTTCTTC. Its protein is CASSFQNRVVYNEQFF.